The 24 T cell receptor beta chains listed next were all sequenced from one sample in a study of T cells in Graves' hyperthyroidism and ophthalmopathy. Amplified TCR beta CDR3 regions came from RNA transcripts. Researchers ran a first-round RT-PCR on the TCR CDR3 using the HTBI primer set. TCRdb re-called the multiplex PCR reads through MiXCR, storing one row per CDR3 protein. The sample holds more than 350,000 distinct CDR3 sequences, about 15% seen once. Sequencing input: blood. The receptors were gathered from a woman in her 30s with Graves' hyperthyroidism that later progressed to Graves' ophthalmopathy.

This clonotype appeared many times. The DNA for the CDR3 is TGTGCCAGCAGTAGCCGGGACAGAGAAGTCGGGGAGCTGTTTTTT. Translating gives CASSSRDREVGELFF. The chain links TRBV6-1 to TRBJ2-2; 7 bases match TRBD1. This CDR3 is built from 15 residues. Trimming removed 5 bases from V and 7 bases from J; junction bases left unmatched: 10. CDR1 MNHNS and CDR2 SASEGT come from the germline V gene.

There are many counts of this clonotype. This chain links TRBV9 with TRBJ2-7; a weak D match, TRBD1 (6 bases). The V end was cut by 0 bases, the J end by 4 bases, with 8 bases between. The CDR3 totals 13 residues. Germline-derived CDR1 and CDR2 are SGDLS and YYNGEE. The DNA for the CDR3 is TGTGCCAGCAGCGTAGAACAGGGATACGAGCAGTACTTC. Encoded protein: CASSVEQGYEQYF.

As for this clonotype: This may be a read error, as it is one base from a much larger clone. This chain uses TRBV5-4 with TRBJ2-1; D uncertain. The CDR3 has 13 amino acids. Germline CDR1 reads SGHNT; CDR2 reads YYREEE (reference sequence). CDR3 in DNA: TGTGCCAGCGGCTTGGCGGCAGCTAATGAGCAGTTCTTC. Translating gives CASGLAAANEQFF.

In its sample, this clonotype was seen a few times. The chain is built from TRBV3-1 and TRBJ2-6; the match to TRBD1 covers 7 bases. V lost 3 bases and J lost 3; bases outside the gene matches: 5. CDR3 length: 16 residues. Germline V gene data show CDR1 as LGHDT and CDR2 as YNNKEL (reference sequence). CDR3 region: CASSQTDRVGANVLTF. In DNA, the CDR3 is TGTGCCAGCAGCCAGACAGACAGGGTTGGGGCCAACGTCCTGACTTTC.

CDR3 DNA sequence: TGTGCCTCGACAGGGGTAACCCCATACAATGAGCAGTTCTTC. Translation gives CASTGVTPYNEQFF. V and J are TRBV30 and TRBJ2-1; 8 nucleotides align to TRBD1. The J segment lost 4 bases and the V segment lost 7 bases, leaving 9 bases of the junction unmatched. The CDR3 runs 14 residues. Germline CDR1 reads GTSNPN; CDR2 reads SVGIG (reference sequence).

This clonotype has at least ten counts. The gene calls are TRBV24-1 and TRBJ2-1; 9 bases agree with TRBD2. Germline lookup yields CDR1 KGHDR and CDR2 SFDVKD. The CDR3 is 14 amino acids. V was clipped by 5 bases and J by 4 bases; unmatched bases: 2. In nucleotides, the CDR3 is TGTGCCACCAGTGGACTAGCGGCTTACAATGAGCAGTTCTTC. Protein: CATSGLAAYNEQFF.

This clonotype has ten or more counts. The chain has TRBV2 and TRBJ1-5; a weak D match, TRBD1 (5 bases). The CDR3 covers 15 residues. V lost 6 bases and J lost 0, with 12 bases in between. Germline CDR1 and CDR2: SNHLY and FYNNEI. The CDR3 sequence: CASRGPGISNQPQHF. In nucleotides, the CDR3 is TGTGCCAGCAGGGGACCGGGGATTAGCAATCAGCCCCAGCATTTT.

V is TRBV20-1 and J is TRBJ1-5, with TRBD1 matching 11 bases. The length of the CDR3 is 18 residues. From germline, CDR1 is DFQATT and CDR2 SNEGSKA (reference sequence). V was pared by 3 bases and J by 7 bases, with 17 bases of the junction left unmatched. The CDR3 bases are TGCAGTGCTAGGCCACGCGTGGGCGGGACAGGGGGGAACCAGCCCCAGCATTTT. It codes for CSARPRVGGTGGNQPQHF.

This clonotype was counted ten times or more. The chain is built from TRBV3-1 and TRBJ2-1, with D maybe TRBD2 (5 bases). The germline V and J ends were trimmed by 0 bases and 10 bases, with 10 bases remaining between them. The CDR3 is 13 residues long. From germline, CDR1 is LGHDT and CDR2 YNNKEL (reference sequence). The CDR3 sequence: CASSQEWRHEQFF. CDR3 nucleotides: TGTGCCAGCAGCCAAGAGTGGAGGCACGAGCAGTTCTTC.

This clonotype was recorded many times. The chain employs TRBV30 and TRBJ2-7; the D gene is possibly TRBD1 (5 bases). This CDR3 spans 15 amino acids. Trimming took 0 bases from V and 3 from J, leaving 15 bases between them. CDR1 GTSNPN and CDR2 SVGIG come from the germline V gene (reference sequence). CDR3 coding DNA: TGTGCCTGGAGTGTATCGTTCGTAGGGGACTACGAGCAGTACTTC. Protein product: CAWSVSFVGDYEQYF.

This clonotype came up many times. This chain links TRBV20-1 with TRBJ2-7, with 8 bases matching TRBD2. The CDR3 extends over 13 amino acids. Germline V gene lookup returns CDR1 DFQATT and CDR2 SNEGSKA (reference sequence). The trim removed 6 bases at V and 3 bases at J, leaving 7 bases unmatched. CDR3: CSAHTSGDYEQYF. The CDR3 nucleotides are TGCAGTGCGCATACTAGCGGAGACTACGAGCAGTACTTC.

This clonotype was picked up many times. V gene TRBV7-9 combines with J gene TRBJ2-1; 7 positions agree with TRBD2. The CDR3 runs to 15 residues. Germline lookup yields CDR1 SEHNR and CDR2 FQNEAQ (reference sequence). Losses at the gene ends were 1 base for V and 5 bases for J; bases not matched to a gene: 5. The CDR3 reads CASSLVSGTHNEQFF. The CDR3 DNA follows: TGTGCCAGCAGCTTAGTGAGCGGGACCCACAATGAGCAGTTCTTC.

In this sample, this clonotype turned up many times. The chain carries TRBV27 and TRBJ2-2; 9 nucleotides align to TRBD1. Germline V gives CDR1 MNHEY, CDR2 SMNVEV (reference sequence). The CDR3 totals 14 residues. Trimming removed 4 bases from V and 3 bases from J; junction bases left unmatched: 0. CDR3: CASSWTGDTGELFF. In DNA form, the CDR3 reads TGTGCCAGCAGTTGGACAGGGGACACCGGGGAGCTGTTTTTT.

The gene calls are TRBV28 and TRBJ2-2; no definite D call. This CDR3 has 15 amino acids. Germline values: CDR1 MDHEN, CDR2 SYDVKM. The V and J ends lost 2 bases and 0 bases respectively, with 7 bases between them. The CDR3 nucleotides are TGTGCCAGCAGTTTACCTCAAACGAACACCGGGGAGCTGTTTTTT. Protein: CASSLPQTNTGELFF.

J is TRBJ2-2 and V is TRBV4-1; 7 bases map to TRBD2. This CDR3 is 16 amino acids long. Germline V lookup: CDR1 MGHRA, CDR2 YSYEKL. Unmatched junction bases numbered 12, after V lost 4 bases and J lost 7 bases. The CDR3 reads CASSRGIGLVGGELFF. The CDR3 bases are TGCGCCAGCAGCCGCGGGATTGGACTAGTGGGCGGGGAGCTGTTTTTT.

A word on this clonotype: The conserved closing phenylalanine or tryptophan is absent in this CDR3, likely reflecting a read error. This chain links TRBV10-3 with TRBJ2-7; 9 bases fit TRBD1. This CDR3 is 14 amino acids long. With V trimmed by 6 bases and J by 1 base, 4 bases remained unmatched. CDR1 is ENHRY and CDR2 is SYGVKD in the germline V gene. CDR3: CAISSGTGSYEQYL. The CDR3 region has the DNA TGTGCCATCAGCTCCGGGACAGGGTCCTACGAGCAGTACCTC.

This clonotype was detected many times. The chain joins TRBV2 to TRBJ1-5; 8 bases fit TRBD1. Germline CDR1 and CDR2: SNHLY and FYNNEI. The CDR3 spans 13 residues. The junction had 3 bases not matched to a gene; V was cut back by 6 bases and J by 5 bases. The CDR3 sequence: CASSGTGDQPQHF. DNA for the CDR3: TGTGCCAGCAGCGGGACAGGAGATCAGCCCCAGCATTTT. Drawing the rest from reference TRBV2 and TRBJ1-5, the complete variable domain is EPEVTQTPSHQVTQMGQEVILRCVPISNHLYFYWYRQILGQKVEFLVSFYNNEISEKSEIFDDQFSVERPDGSNFTLKIRSTKLEDSAMYFCASSGTGDQPQHFGDGTRLSIL.

This clonotype was found a few times. V usage is TRBV15 and J usage is TRBJ2-3, with 8 positions matching TRBD2. Germline lookup yields CDR1 LNHNV and CDR2 YYDKDF (reference sequence). The CDR3 extends over 16 amino acids. The V segment lost 0 bases and the J segment 4 bases; nucleotides outside the gene matches: 6. The CDR3 coding sequence is TGTGCCACCAGCAGAGATAACGCGGGGGGCCCAGATACGCAGTATTTT. It translates to CATSRDNAGGPDTQYF.

Here the CDR3 reads CASSLVASGIYEQYF. The CDR3 DNA is TGCGCCAGCAGCTTGGTAGCGAGCGGAATTTACGAGCAGTACTTC. The chain uses TRBV5-1 and TRBJ2-7, with a tentative D call TRBD2 (5 bases). The germline V gene has CDR1 SGHRS and CDR2 YFSETQ. The CDR3 covers 15 residues. V was clipped by 0 bases and J by 4 bases, with 14 bases between them.

This clonotype was seen at least ten times. The chain combines TRBV18 with TRBJ2-1; D is perhaps TRBD2 (6 bases). Germline CDR1 is KGHSH and CDR2 is LQKENI. Trimming took off 3 bases at V and 6 bases at J, with 6 bases between the two ends. The CDR3 runs to 12 residues. CDR3 protein: CASSPGGNEQFF. The CDR3 DNA sequence: TGTGCCAGCTCACCGGGGGGCAATGAGCAGTTCTTC.

In regard to this clonotype: Just one base apart from a much larger clone, this may be a read error. V usage is TRBV6-5 and J usage is TRBJ1-1; tentatively, D is TRBD1 (5 bases). Looked up from germline, CDR1 is MNHEY and CDR2 is SVGAGI. This CDR3 spans 16 amino acids. The CDR3 DNA sequence: TGTGCCAGCAGTTACTCCCCGGGGCGGGGGAACACTGAAGCTATCTTT. Its translation: CASSYSPGRGNTEAIF.

This clonotype has a count of ten or more. V and J are TRBV20-1 and TRBJ2-3; D assignment may be TRBD1 or TRBD2 (6 bases each). V was clipped by 3 bases and J by 0 bases, with 10 bases between them. This CDR3 comprises 14 residues. Looked up from germline, CDR1 is DFQATT and CDR2 is SNEGSKA (reference sequence). CDR3 nucleotides: TGCAGTGCTAGTAGGGGGACTAGCACAGATACGCAGTATTTT. As protein: CSASRGTSTDTQYF.

About this clonotype itself: A much larger clone lies one base from this, so it may be a read error. J is TRBJ2-3 and V is TRBV28; 10 nucleotides match TRBD2. The CDR3 sequence is 20 residues long. The germline V gene encodes CDR1 MDHEN and CDR2 SYDVKM. This CDR3 is CASSFAQDAGLAANTDMQYF. CDR3 DNA: TGTGCCAGCAGTTTCGCGCAAGATGCAGGACTAGCGGCTAACACAGATATGCAGTATTTT. Using reference TRBV28 and TRBJ2-3 for the parts outside the CDR3, the full variable domain is DVKVTQSSRYLVKRTGEKVFLECVQDMDHENMFWYRQDPGLGLRLIYFSYDVKMKEKGDIPEGYSVSREKKERFSLILESASTNQTSMYLCASSFAQDAGLAANTDMQYFGPGTRLTVL.

Comment on this clonotype: A read error may be the cause here, since a much bigger clone is one base away. The V call is TRBV7-2, the J call TRBJ2-7; D is perhaps TRBD2 (6 bases). Germline V gene lookup returns CDR1 SGHTA and CDR2 FQGNSA. Trimming took 8 bases from V and 2 from J, leaving 25 bases between them. This CDR3 spans 17 amino acids. This CDR3 reads CASGSSGVGLSPYEQYF. The CDR3 DNA is TGTGCCAGCGGCTCCAGTGGGGTAGGACTATCGCCCTACGAGCAGTACTTC.